This T cell receptor (beta chain) was sequenced during a study of T cells after somatic rescue of genetic block. The method was immunoSEQ multiplex PCR; TCRdb's version includes in-frame clones alone and lacks a portion of them. Found here are 100,000 to 120,000 clones, 75% to 95% of them singletons; the top ten hold approximately 1.5%. Trimming removed 3 bases from V and 9 bases from J, with 21 bases in between. In germline, CDR1 is SGHVS, CDR2 FQNEAQ. CDR3 size: 16 residues. The source of this sequence is a woman aged 18-30 years. V usage is TRBV7-8 and J usage is TRBJ2-1, with D possibly TRBD1 on 5 matching bases. Sequenced input: peripheral blood mononuclear cells (PBMCs). CDR3 nucleotides: TGTGCCAGCAGCTTGAGGTTCGCACCTGGGGCCGGTGAGCAGTTCTTC. This sequence encodes CASSLRFAPGAGEQFF.